This T cell receptor beta chain was identified during a study of cytomegalovirus exposure and HLA in healthy donors. Looked up from germline, CDR1 is LGHNA and CDR2 is YNFKEQ. V gave up 1 base and J gave up 5 bases; unmatched junction bases: 4. This CDR3 comprises 16 residues. The PCR used 60 Vbeta and 13 Jbeta primers. The protocol was immunoSEQ multiplex PCR, while the TCRdb copy is restricted to in-frame clones and leaves out a portion. The repertoire holds more than 95,000 clones, with 75% to 80% as singletons. This TCR came from a woman in her forties in good health and CMV-seronegative. The sample consisted of PBMCs. The V call is TRBV4-2, the J call TRBJ2-2; 10 bases fit TRBD2. CDR3 sequence (DNA): TGTGCCAGCAGCCAAGGTCTAGCGGGAGAGACCGGGGAGCTGTTTTTT. Its translation: CASSQGLAGETGELFF.